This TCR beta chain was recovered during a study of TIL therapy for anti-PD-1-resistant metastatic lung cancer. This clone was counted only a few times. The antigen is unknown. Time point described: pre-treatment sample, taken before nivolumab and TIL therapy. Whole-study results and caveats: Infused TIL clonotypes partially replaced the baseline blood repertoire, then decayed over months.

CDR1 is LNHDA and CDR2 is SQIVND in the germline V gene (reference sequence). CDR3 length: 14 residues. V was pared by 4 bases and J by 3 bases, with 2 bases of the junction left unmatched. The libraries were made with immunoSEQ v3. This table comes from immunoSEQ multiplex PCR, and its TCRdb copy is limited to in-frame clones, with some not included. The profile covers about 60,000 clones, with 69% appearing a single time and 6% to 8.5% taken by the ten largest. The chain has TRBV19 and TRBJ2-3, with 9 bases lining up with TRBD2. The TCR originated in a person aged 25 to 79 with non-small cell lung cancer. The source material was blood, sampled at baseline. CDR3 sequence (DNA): TGTGCCAGTAGTAGGCGGGAGGGTACAGATACGCAGTATTTT. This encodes CASSRREGTDTQYF.